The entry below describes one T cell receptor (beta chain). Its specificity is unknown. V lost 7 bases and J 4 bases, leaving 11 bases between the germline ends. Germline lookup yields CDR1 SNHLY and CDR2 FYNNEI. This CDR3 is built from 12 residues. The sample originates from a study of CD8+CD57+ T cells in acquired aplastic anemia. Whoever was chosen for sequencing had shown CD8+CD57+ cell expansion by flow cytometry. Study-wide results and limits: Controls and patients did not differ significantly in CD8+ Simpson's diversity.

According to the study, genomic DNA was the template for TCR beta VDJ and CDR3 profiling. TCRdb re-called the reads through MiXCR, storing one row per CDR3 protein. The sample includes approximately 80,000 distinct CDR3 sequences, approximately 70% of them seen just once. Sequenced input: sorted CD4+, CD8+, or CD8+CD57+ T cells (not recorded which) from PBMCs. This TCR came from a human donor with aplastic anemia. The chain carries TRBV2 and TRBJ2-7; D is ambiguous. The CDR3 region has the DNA TGTGCCAGCACCTTCAAGATTTACGAGCAGTACTTC. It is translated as CASTFKIYEQYF.